This is a list of T cell receptor beta chains from one sample in a study of T cell responses to AZD1222 COVID-19 vaccine. Method: immunoSEQ multiplex PCR; TCRdb's copy keeps in-frame clones and lacks some. The table shows roughly 200,000 clones, with approximately 94% occurring only once. Sample: peripheral blood, taken on day 0 of MenACWY control vaccination. Receptors originate from an adult in good health. CDR3s include the opening cysteine and the closing phenylalanine or tryptophan. A D gene is named only where the DNA matches it firmly. Some rows mark clone size as missing; the rest say once, few, many or name a class of expanded clone.

j_call clone_size v_call d_call cdr3_nt cdr3_aa
TRBJ1-1 . TRBV27 . TGTGCCAGCAGGGGACCCGGGCAGAACACTGAAGCTTTCTTT CASRGPGQNTEAFF
TRBJ1-4 . TRBV7-9 . TGTGCCAGTCGCGGCCAGGAAAATGAAAAACTGTTTTTT CASRGQENEKLFF
TRBJ2-2 . TRBV5-4 . TGTGCCAGCAGCTTAACCGGGGGAGACGGGGAGCTGTTTTTT CASSLTGGDGELFF
TRBJ1-5 . TRBV24-1 . TGTGCCACCAGTGATTCGCATAGAAGTCAGCCCCAGCATTTT CATSDSHRSQPQHF
TRBJ1-4 . TRBV7-2 . TGTGCCAGCAGCACCTCTGGAGGGGGGGGCGGAAAACTGTTTTTT CASSTSGGGGGKLFF
TRBJ2-1 . TRBV6-5 . TGTGCCAGCAGTTACTCAAGGAGTTTCCACAATGAGCAGTTCTTC CASSYSRSFHNEQFF
TRBJ2-5 . TRBV2 TRBD2 TGTGCCGCCCAAGCGGGGTCGACCCAGTACTTC CAAQAGSTQYF
TRBJ2-2 once TRBV11-3 . TGTGCCAGCAGCCCCCGTCGGGGGGAGCTGTTTTTT CASSPRRGELFF
TRBJ1-2 . TRBV3-1/TRBV3-2 . TGTGCCAGCAGCCCTGCTGGGGGAAACTATGGCTACACCTTC CASSPAGGNYGYTF
TRBJ1-3 . TRBV2 . TGTGCCAGCAGTGATGCACACTCTGGAAACACCATATATTTT CASSDAHSGNTIYF
TRBJ1-2 . TRBV7-8 TRBD1 TGTGCCAGCAGCACTATTAGACAGGGAATGGGTGGCTACACCTTC CASSTIRQGMGGYTF
TRBJ2-5 . TRBV3-1/TRBV3-2 . TGTGCCAGCAGCCGAGGAGTCCAAGAGACCCAGTACTTC CASSRGVQETQYF
TRBJ1-2 . TRBV19 . TGTGCCAGTAGTATGGGGTATAATAACTATGGCTACACCTTC CASSMGYNNYGYTF
TRBJ1-1 . TRBV30 TRBD1 TGTGCCTGGAGTGTACGACAGGGAGACACTGAAGCTTTCTTT CAWSVRQGDTEAFF
TRBJ1-1 . TRBV11-2 . TGTGCCAGCAGCTTAGATCACAAACTCACTGAAGCTTTCTTT CASSLDHKLTEAFF
TRBJ1-2 . TRBV2 . TGTGCCAGCTGGGGCATATCCGGCTACACCTTC CASWGISGYTF
TRBJ1-5 . TRBV7-2 TRBD1 TGTGCCAGCAGCTTCGACAGGGGCAATCAGCCCCAGCATTTT CASSFDRGNQPQHF
TRBJ1-1 . TRBV5-4 TRBD1 TGTGCCAGCAGCTTTCGGGCCGGGACAGGGTCGGGTGAAGCTTTCTTT CASSFRAGTGSGEAFF
TRBJ2-3 . TRBV6-1 . TGTGCCAGCAGTGAAGGGGCTATAGCTACGCAGTATTTT CASSEGAIATQYF
TRBJ2-7 once TRBV5-1 . TGCGCCAGCAGCTTGGAGACAGCTGTCTACGAGCAGTACTTC CASSLETAVYEQYF
TRBJ2-7 . TRBV30 . TGTGCCTGGAGTGGCCGGGGGGCCCACCACGAGCAGTACTTC CAWSGRGAHHEQYF
TRBJ1-6 . TRBV20-1 TRBD1 TGCAGTGCTAGTCCAGGGGGGTCACCCCTCCACTTT CSASPGGSPLHF
TRBJ2-2 . TRBV7-3 . TGTGCCAGCAGCCCTTATAACACCGGGGAGCTGTTTTTT CASSPYNTGELFF
TRBJ1-2 . TRBV6-5 . TGTGCCAGCACTACAGGGTACCGCAACTATGGCTACACCTTC CASTTGYRNYGYTF
TRBJ1-2 . TRBV11-3 TRBD1 TGTGCCAGCAGCTTTAGGGGGGACAGGGTATTTGGCGGCTACACCTTC CASSFRGDRVFGGYTF
TRBJ1-2 . TRBV6-6 . TGTGCCAGCAGTCACATGGAGGCCAGGTATGGCTACACCTTC CASSHMEARYGYTF
TRBJ1-6 . TRBV3-1/TRBV3-2 TRBD1 TGTGCCAGCAGCCGGCGCGGACAGGGGGCTAATTCACCCCTCCACTTT CASSRRGQGANSPLHF
TRBJ1-6 . TRBV6-8 TRBD1 TGTGCCAACCGAACCGGGGACAGGGGGATTTCACCCCTCCACTTT CANRTGDRGISPLHF
TRBJ2-3 . TRBV19 TRBD1 TGTGCCAGTAGTACGTCGCCAGGGGGCAGGGATACGCAGTATTTT CASSTSPGGRDTQYF
TRBJ1-1 . TRBV6-5 . TGTGCCAGCAGGGACGGATCCTTGAACACTGAAGCTTTCTTT CASRDGSLNTEAFF
TRBJ1-3 . TRBV6-2/TRBV6-3 . TGTGCCAGCAGTTACTCGGGAGTCTCGGGAAACACCATATATTTT CASSYSGVSGNTIYF
TRBJ2-1 . TRBV11-2 TRBD1 TGTGCCAGCAGCACAGGGACAGGGGGCTATGAGCAGTTCTTC CASSTGTGGYEQFF
TRBJ1-3 . TRBV6-5 . TGTGCCAGCAGGTCGGCGCTGCCTACTGGAAACACCATATATTTT CASRSALPTGNTIYF
TRBJ1-6 . TRBV27 TRBD1 TGTGCCAGCAGTTCCTATGGACAGGGAGGGCATTCACCCCTCCACTTT CASSSYGQGGHSPLHF
TRBJ1-2 . TRBV6-5 . TGTGCCAGCAGTTACTCGTACGGGTATGGCTACACCTTC CASSYSYGYGYTF
TRBJ1-1 once TRBV10-3 . TGTGCCATCAGCCCGGGCACTGAAGCTTTCTTT CAISPGTEAFF
TRBJ2-5 . TRBV15 TRBD2 TGTGCCACCAGCAGATTTACTGGGACTAGTAAAGAGACCCAGTACTTC CATSRFTGTSKETQYF
TRBJ1-6 . TRBV12-3/TRBV12-4 TRBD1 TGTGCCAGCTTTCAGGGGGTTTCACCCCTCCACTTT CASFQGVSPLHF
TRBJ1-3 . TRBV4-1 TRBD1 TGCGCCAGCAGCCCTGGCACCGACAGGGTGACTGGAAACACCATATATTTT CASSPGTDRVTGNTIYF
TRBJ1-1 . TRBV6-1 . TGTGCCAGCAGTGACAGGGAGAACACTGAAGCTTTCTTT CASSDRENTEAFF
TRBJ1-1 . TRBV14 . TGTGCCAGCAGCCAACAGGGTTGGACTGAAGCTTTCTTT CASSQQGWTEAFF
TRBJ2-5 . TRBV6-1 . TGTGCCAGCAGTGAAGGGTGGGGGCTTCAAGAGACCCAGTACTTC CASSEGWGLQETQYF
TRBJ2-2 . TRBV7-9 . TGTGCCAGCAGCCCGTCTCGGGTTGCCGGGGAGCTGTTTTTT CASSPSRVAGELFF
TRBJ2-1 . TRBV6-1 . TGTGCCAGCAGTGAAGGGGCAGGCCCCTGGATATCGGTAGAGCAGTTCTTC CASSEGAGPWISVEQFF
TRBJ1-3 . TRBV7-8 . TGTGCCAGCAGCCCAGGGTCCTCTGGAAACACCATATATTTT CASSPGSSGNTIYF
TRBJ1-4 . TRBV9 TRBD1 TGTGCCAGCAGCGTAAGACAGGGAAATGAAAAACTGTTTTTT CASSVRQGNEKLFF
TRBJ1-1 . TRBV7-8 . TGTGCCAGCAGCTTGAGGGAACGCACTGAAGCTTTCTTT CASSLRERTEAFF